This record covers a single T cell receptor beta chain. Its target is not known. Sequenced by immunoSEQ multiplex PCR; TCRdb stores in-frame clones only, minus some. The sample has more than 85,000 clones, about 90% seen once. Per germline, CDR1 SGHVS and CDR2 FQNEAQ. V was clipped by 5 bases and J by 6 bases; unmatched bases: 18. The CDR3 length is 18 residues. This entry belongs to a study of T cell responses to AZD1222 COVID-19 vaccine. Background on the study: Second-dose intervals of approximately 4 or approximately 12 weeks were pooled.

Broader study findings: Donors were largely white British and mainly female; clonal diversity was possibly underestimated. The CD4 TCRs associated with vaccination extended across spike and predominated at 160-218 and 743-854. Of spike-specific TCRs, nearly half reportedly target regions left unmutated in variants.

The sequenced sample was peripheral blood, obtained on day 0 of AZD1222 vaccination. This sequence originates from an adult in good health. J is TRBJ2-1 and V is TRBV7-8; 8 bases align to TRBD1. As DNA, the CDR3 is TGTGCCAGCAGCCCGCGGCAAGTACCGGGACAGGCCTCCAATGAGCAGTTCTTC. Protein product: CASSPRQVPGQASNEQFF.